Presented here are 12 T cell receptor beta chains from one specimen sequenced in a study of cytomegalovirus exposure and HLA in healthy donors. Sequencing was performed with immunoSEQ multiplex PCR; in TCRdb, only in-frame clones are kept and a portion is missing. The data hold 110,000 to 150,000 clones, with 80% to 90% observed a single time. The specimen was PBMCs. These receptors all stem from a woman aged 25 to 45 in good health and CMV-seropositive.

This chain links TRBV19 with TRBJ2-2, with D perhaps matching TRBD1 (6 bases). V dropped 6 bases and J dropped 4 bases, with 15 bases sitting between them. CDR3 length: 15 amino acids. The V gene's germline CDR1 is LNHDA and CDR2 SQIVND (reference sequence). Here the CDR3 reads CASRTARGVTGELFF. In DNA, the CDR3 is TGTGCCAGTAGGACAGCCAGGGGCGTCACCGGGGAGCTGTTTTTT.

The rearrangement uses TRBV27 and TRBJ2-2, with a weak D call TRBD2 (6 bases). This CDR3 region has 15 residues. Germline CDR1 is MNHEY and CDR2 is SMNVEV (reference sequence). The V end was cut by 4 bases, the J end by 6 bases, with 15 bases between. CDR3 DNA: TGTGCCAGCAGTTCTACGGGGAGGTATGCCGGGGAGCTGTTTTTT. Translating gives CASSSTGRYAGELFF.

This clone was recorded once. The chain has TRBV27 and TRBJ1-2, with D perhaps TRBD1 (5 bases). The length of the CDR3 is 15 residues. Trimming removed 6 bases at V and 4 bases at J, with 18 bases between. CDR1 is MNHEY and CDR2 is SMNVEV in the germline V gene (reference sequence). Here the CDR3 DNA reads TGTGCCAGCAGATCAACAGGCGACCAACTCTATGGCTACACCTTC. Protein product: CASRSTGDQLYGYTF.

The chain is built from TRBV2 and TRBJ1-2; weak D call: TRBD1 (6 bases). This CDR3 is 15 amino acids long. Germline lookup yields CDR1 SNHLY and CDR2 FYNNEI. Trimming took off 4 bases at V and 4 bases at J, with 16 bases between the two ends. The CDR3 loop reads CASSGTQGSVYGYTF. The CDR3, as DNA: TGTGCCAGCAGTGGAACACAGGGTTCGGTCTATGGCTACACCTTC.

V is TRBV20-1 and J is TRBJ2-2; D ambiguous. In germline, CDR1 is DFQATT, CDR2 SNEGSKA (reference sequence). This CDR3 spans 11 amino acids. V was cut by 5 bases and J by 9 bases, with 10 bases left in between. The CDR3 protein is CSASPGWELFF. CDR3 DNA: TGCAGTGCTTCCCCCGGGTGGGAGCTGTTTTTT.

V usage is TRBV6-5 and J usage is TRBJ2-2, with TRBD1 matching over 7 bases. The CDR3 runs to 15 residues. Per germline, CDR1 MNHEY and CDR2 SVGAGI. J was trimmed by 1 base and V by 5 bases; bases with no gene match: 4. CDR3 sequence reads: CASSIQGRNTGELFF. The CDR3 nucleotides read TGTGCCAGCAGTATACAGGGGCGGAACACCGGGGAGCTGTTTTTT.

The V call is TRBV27, the J call TRBJ1-1, with TRBD1 identical over 7 bases. This CDR3 comprises 15 residues. J lost 2 bases, V lost 2 bases, and 5 bases had no gene match. Germline V gene lookup returns CDR1 MNHEY and CDR2 SMNVEV (reference sequence). CDR3 sequence: CASSLTGVFNTEAFF. The CDR3 DNA reads TGTGCCAGCAGTTTAACAGGGGTTTTCAACACTGAAGCTTTCTTT.

This chain joins TRBV18 and TRBJ2-7; 8 nucleotides match TRBD2. The ends lost 3 bases at V and 3 bases at J; junction bases unmatched: 7. Germline CDR1 KGHSH, CDR2 LQKENI. The CDR3 extends over 15 amino acids. This CDR3 reads CASSPRPGGGYEQYF. CDR3 nucleotides: TGTGCCAGCTCACCCCGACCCGGGGGGGGCTACGAGCAGTACTTC.

V usage is TRBV7-9 and J usage is TRBJ1-6; no definite D call. The CDR3 has 15 residues. Germline V gene sequence: CDR1 SEHNR, CDR2 FQNEAQ (reference sequence). V lost 5 bases, J lost 7 bases, and 15 bases lay in between. DNA for the CDR3: TGTGCCAGCAGCCCCGTGACGGGGAAGAATTCACCCCTCCACTTT. This translates into CASSPVTGKNSPLHF.

This clone has only one observation. The rearrangement joins TRBV19 to TRBJ2-2; 11 bases are a match to TRBD2. The V and J ends lost 8 bases and 6 bases, in that order; junction bases with no gene match: 11. CDR3 length equals 16 residues. The germline V gene encodes CDR1 LNHDA and CDR2 SQIVND (reference sequence). CDR3 protein: CASRKIAGGPPGELFF. CDR3 DNA sequence: TGTGCCAGTCGGAAGATAGCGGGAGGGCCCCCCGGGGAGCTGTTTTTT.

This clone turned up a few times. The rearrangement joins TRBV5-4 to TRBJ2-7; the match to TRBD2 covers 8 bases. The CDR3 consists of 15 residues. Germline-derived CDR1 and CDR2 are SGHNT and YYREEE (reference sequence). Unmatched junction bases numbered 10, after V lost 4 bases and J lost 4 bases. The CDR3 spells CASSPGGAGGYEQYF. The CDR3, as DNA: TGTGCCAGCAGCCCCGGTGGGGCGGGAGGATACGAGCAGTACTTC.

The gene calls are TRBV7-7 and TRBJ2-5; D possibly corresponds to TRBD1 (6 bases). This CDR3 comprises 14 residues. V dropped 5 bases and J dropped 1 base, with 11 bases sitting between them. Germline V gene data show CDR1 as SSHAT and CDR2 as FNYEAQ (reference sequence). The CDR3 coding sequence is TGTGCCAGCAGCCGCACAGGGATCCAAGAGACCCAGTACTTC. Protein product: CASSRTGIQETQYF.